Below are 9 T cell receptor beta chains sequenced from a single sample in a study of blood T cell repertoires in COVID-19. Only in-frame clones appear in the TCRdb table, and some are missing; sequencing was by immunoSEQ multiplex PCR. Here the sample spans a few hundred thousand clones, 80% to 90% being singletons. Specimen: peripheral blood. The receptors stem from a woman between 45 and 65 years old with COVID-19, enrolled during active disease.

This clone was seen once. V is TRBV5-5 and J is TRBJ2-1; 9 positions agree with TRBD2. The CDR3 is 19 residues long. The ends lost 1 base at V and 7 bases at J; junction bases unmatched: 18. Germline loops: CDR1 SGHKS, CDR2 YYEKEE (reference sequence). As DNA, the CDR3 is TGTGCCAGCAGCTTGTTTAGCCGAGATGCGGGAGGGCCGGAGAATGAGCAGTTCTTC. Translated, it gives CASSLFSRDAGGPENEQFF.

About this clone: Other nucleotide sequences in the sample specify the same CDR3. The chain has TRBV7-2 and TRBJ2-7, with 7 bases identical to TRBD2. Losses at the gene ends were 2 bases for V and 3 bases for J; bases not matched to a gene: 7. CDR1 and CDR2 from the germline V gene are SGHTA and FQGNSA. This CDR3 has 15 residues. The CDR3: CASSLRGGLSYEQYF. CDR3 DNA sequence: TGTGCCAGCAGCTTACGGGGAGGGCTTAGCTACGAGCAGTACTTC.

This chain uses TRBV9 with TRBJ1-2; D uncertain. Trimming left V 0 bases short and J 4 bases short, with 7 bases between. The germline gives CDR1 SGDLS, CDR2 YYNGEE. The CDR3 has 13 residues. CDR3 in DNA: TGTGCCAGCAGCGTAGGTTTCAGCTATGGCTACACCTTC. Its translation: CASSVGFSYGYTF.

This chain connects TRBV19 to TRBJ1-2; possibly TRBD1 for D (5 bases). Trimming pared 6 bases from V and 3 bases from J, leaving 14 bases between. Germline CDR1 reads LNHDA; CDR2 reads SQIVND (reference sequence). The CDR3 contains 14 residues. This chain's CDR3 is CASSSLGRDYGYTF. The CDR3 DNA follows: TGTGCCAGTAGCAGCCTCGGCAGGGACTATGGCTACACCTTC.

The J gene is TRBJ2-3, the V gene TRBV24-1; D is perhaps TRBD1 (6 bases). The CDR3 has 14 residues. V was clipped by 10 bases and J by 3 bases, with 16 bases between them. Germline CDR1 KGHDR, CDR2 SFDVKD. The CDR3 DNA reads TGTGCCACGAGAATGACAGGCGGGACAGATACGCAGTATTTT. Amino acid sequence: CATRMTGGTDTQYF.

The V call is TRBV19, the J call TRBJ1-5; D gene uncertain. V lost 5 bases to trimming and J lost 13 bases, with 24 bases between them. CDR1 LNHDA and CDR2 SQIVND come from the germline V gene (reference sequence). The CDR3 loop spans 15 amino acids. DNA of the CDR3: TGTGCCAGTAGTCCACACCGGACCGAGGGCCTATCTCAGCATTTT. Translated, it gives CASSPHRTEGLSQHF.

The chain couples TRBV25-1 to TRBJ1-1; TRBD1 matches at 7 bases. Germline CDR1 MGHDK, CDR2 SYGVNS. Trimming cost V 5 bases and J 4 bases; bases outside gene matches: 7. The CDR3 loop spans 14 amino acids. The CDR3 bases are TGTGCCAGCAGTAAGCCCTCAGGGGGCACTGAAGCTTTCTTT. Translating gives CASSKPSGGTEAFF.

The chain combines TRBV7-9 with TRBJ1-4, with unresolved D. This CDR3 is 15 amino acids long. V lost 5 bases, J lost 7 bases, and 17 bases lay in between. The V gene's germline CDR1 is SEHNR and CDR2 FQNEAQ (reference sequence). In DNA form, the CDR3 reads TGTGCCAGCAGCCCCTGGGAGGGTAACGTTGAAAAACTGTTTTTT. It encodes CASSPWEGNVEKLFF. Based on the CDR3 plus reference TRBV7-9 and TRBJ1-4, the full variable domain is DTGVSQNPRHKITKRGQNVTFRCDPISEHNRLYWYRQTLGQGPEFLTYFQNEAQLEKSRLLSDRFSAERPKGSFSTLEIQRTEQGDSAMYLCASSPWEGNVEKLFFGSGTQLSVL.

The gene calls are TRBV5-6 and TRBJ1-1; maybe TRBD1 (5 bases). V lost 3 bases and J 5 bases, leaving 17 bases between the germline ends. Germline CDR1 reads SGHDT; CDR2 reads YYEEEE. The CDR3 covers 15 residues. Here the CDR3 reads CASSWGGRVGTEAFF. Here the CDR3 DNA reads TGTGCCAGCAGCTGGGGCGGCCGGGTGGGGACTGAAGCTTTCTTT.